This T cell receptor (beta chain) is from a study of cytomegalovirus exposure and HLA in healthy donors. The PCR had 60 Vbeta and 13 Jbeta primers. Repertoires were generated with immunoSEQ multiplex PCR, while TCRdb's copy carries only in-frame clones and drops some. The table records about 160,000 clones, less than 90% of them present only once. There are 15 residues in the CDR3. Germline values: CDR1 MDHEN, CDR2 SYDVKM. Losses at the gene ends were 3 bases for V and 6 bases for J; bases not matched to a gene: 9. This clonotype was obtained from a young woman in good health and CMV-seronegative. The specimen sequenced was PBMCs. This chain connects TRBV28 to TRBJ2-7; TRBD1 matches 9 bases. The CDR3 reads CASSLSGQGGGEQYF. The CDR3, as DNA: TGTGCCAGCAGTTTGTCGGGACAGGGCGGCGGCGAGCAGTACTTC.